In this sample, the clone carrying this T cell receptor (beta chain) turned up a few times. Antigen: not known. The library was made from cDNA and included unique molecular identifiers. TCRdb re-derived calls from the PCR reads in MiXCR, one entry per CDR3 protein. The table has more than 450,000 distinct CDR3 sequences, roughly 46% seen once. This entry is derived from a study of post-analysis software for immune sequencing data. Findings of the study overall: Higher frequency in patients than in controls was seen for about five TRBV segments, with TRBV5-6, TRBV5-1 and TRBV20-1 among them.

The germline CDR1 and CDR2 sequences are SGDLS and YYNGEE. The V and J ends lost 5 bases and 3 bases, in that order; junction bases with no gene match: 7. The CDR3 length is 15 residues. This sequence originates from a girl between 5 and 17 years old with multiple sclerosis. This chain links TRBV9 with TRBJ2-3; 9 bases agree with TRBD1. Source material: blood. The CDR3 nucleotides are TGTGCCAGCAGTGCTACAGGGGGCAGTACAGATACGCAGTATTTT. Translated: CASSATGGSTDTQYF.